Sequencing of this T cell receptor (beta chain) was carried out in a study of beta chain features in type 1 diabetes. The study's findings and limits: In the patient group, naive, central memory and Treg TCRB repertoires seemed more alike than in the healthy donor group.

Expressed TCRB transcripts were sequenced, since all the RNA that had been isolated was reverse transcribed. Sequenced by immunoSEQ multiplex PCR; TCRdb stores in-frame clones only, minus some. The data contain more than 130,000 clones, 6.9% of them singletons. As to this clone: Its antigen is unknown.

The TCR was taken from a woman aged 30 to 39 in good health. The specimen was central memory CD4+ T cells from blood.

CDR3 bases: TGTGCCAGCGGGGCCCAGGGGATTGGGACTGAAGCTTTCTTT. This codes for CASGAQGIGTEAFF. The chain couples TRBV28 to TRBJ1-1; tentatively, D is TRBD1 (6 bases). The CDR3 length is 14 residues. The germline V gene encodes CDR1 MDHEN and CDR2 SYDVKM. V lost 8 bases and J 5 bases, leaving 18 bases between the germline ends.